Included here is one T cell receptor (beta chain) sequence, with context. Its antigen remains unidentified. The data originate from a study of glioma-infiltrating T cells. Study conclusions and caveats: Above-expected tissue-blood divergence occurred in all gliomas, most in low-grade ones. CDR3 overlap between tissue and blood was very small.

Amplification of TCR alpha and beta CDR3 regions from RNA used iRepertoire nested multiplex PCR. Tissue mRNA or PBMC total RNA, roughly 90-450 ng, went into one-step reverse transcription and amplification. MiXCR, run by TCRdb on the multiplex PCR reads, gives a single entry per CDR3 protein. The table has approximately 140,000 distinct CDR3 sequences, around 25% seen once. The CDR3 contains 15 residues. V lost 4 bases and J 0 bases, leaving 11 bases between the germline ends. Germline V CDR1 and CDR2: SGHRS, YFSETQ. The rearrangement links TRBV5-1 to TRBJ1-3; tentatively, D is TRBD1 (5 bases). The receptor comes from a human donor with low-grade glioma or glioblastoma, undergoing nonglioma brain surgery, or in good health (not recorded which). Sequencing was done on a sample of glioma tissue, nonneoplastic brain tissue, or PBMCs (not recorded which). DNA for the CDR3: TGCGCCAGCAGCAGGGACGTCAGCTCTGGAAACACCATATATTTT. Its protein is CASSRDVSSGNTIYF.